This T cell receptor beta chain stems from a study of T cell repertoires and HLA-DP antigens. On the study more broadly: Average DNA input: roughly 200 ng for CD137+CD4+ sorts, around 1,300 ng pre-culture.

Primers targeted 54 TRBV and 13 TRBJ segments. Generated by immunoSEQ multiplex PCR, the TCRdb table keeps only in-frame clones and is missing some. The sample consists of over 100,000 clones, roughly 92% of them appearing once. Comment on this clone: Its target is not known.

Untouched CD4+ T cells were bead-isolated at approximately 98% purity. Trimming cost V 1 base and J 7 bases, with 19 bases left between them. Germline V gives CDR1 LGHNT, CDR2 FRNRAP. The length of the CDR3 is 16 residues. Regarding the study as a whole: Against one allele, clones undetected before culture averaged roughly 35%; against the other, roughly 51%.

The TCR was taken from a woman under 30 in good health and CMV-seronegative. The chain carries TRBV12-5 and TRBJ1-2; perhaps TRBD1 as D (6 bases). The sequenced sample consisted of CD4+ T cells from PBMCs. The CDR3 sequence is CASGLEGGGLAFGYTF. In DNA form, the CDR3 reads TGTGCTAGTGGTTTGGAAGGTGGGGGGCTGGCCTTTGGCTACACCTTC.